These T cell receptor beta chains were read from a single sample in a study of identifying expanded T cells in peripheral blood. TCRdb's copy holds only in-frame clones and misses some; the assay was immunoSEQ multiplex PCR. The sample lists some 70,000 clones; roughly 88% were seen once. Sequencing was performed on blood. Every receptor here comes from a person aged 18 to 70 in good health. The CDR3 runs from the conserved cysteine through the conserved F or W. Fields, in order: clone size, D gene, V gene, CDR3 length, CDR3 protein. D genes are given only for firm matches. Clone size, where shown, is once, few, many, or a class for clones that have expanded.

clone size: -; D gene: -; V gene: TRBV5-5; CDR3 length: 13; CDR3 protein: CASSPGVNHTPTF
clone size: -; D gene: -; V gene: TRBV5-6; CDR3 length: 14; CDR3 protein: CASSLWGETTEAFF
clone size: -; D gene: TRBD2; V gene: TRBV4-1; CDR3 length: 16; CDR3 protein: CASSKIAGGNQETQYF
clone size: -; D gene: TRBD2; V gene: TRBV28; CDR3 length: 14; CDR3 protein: CASRRAGVSYEQYF
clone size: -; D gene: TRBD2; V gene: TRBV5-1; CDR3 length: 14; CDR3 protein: CASRDGRASNEQFF
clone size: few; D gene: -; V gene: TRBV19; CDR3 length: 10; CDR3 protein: CNGDTSEQYF
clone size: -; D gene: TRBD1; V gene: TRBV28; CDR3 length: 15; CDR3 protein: CASSFRPGQDNEQYF
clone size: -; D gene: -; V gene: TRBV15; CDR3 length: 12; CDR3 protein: CATSGGGGEAFF
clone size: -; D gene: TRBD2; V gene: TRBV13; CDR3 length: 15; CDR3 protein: CASSSFAGGPGEQYF
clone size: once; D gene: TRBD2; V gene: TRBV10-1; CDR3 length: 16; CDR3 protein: CASSEGGSGDAETQYF
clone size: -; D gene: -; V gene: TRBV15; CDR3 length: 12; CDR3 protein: CATSRENQPQHF
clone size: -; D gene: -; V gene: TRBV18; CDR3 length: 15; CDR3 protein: CASSPPVGGTDTQYF
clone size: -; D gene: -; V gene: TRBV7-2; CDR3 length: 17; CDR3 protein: CASSPRRETLWGNTIYF
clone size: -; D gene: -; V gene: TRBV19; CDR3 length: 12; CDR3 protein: CASSLQGYGYTF
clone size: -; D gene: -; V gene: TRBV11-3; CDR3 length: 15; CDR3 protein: CASSRQTPNTGELFF
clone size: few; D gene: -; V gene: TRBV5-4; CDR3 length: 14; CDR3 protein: CASSLGWVQDEQYF
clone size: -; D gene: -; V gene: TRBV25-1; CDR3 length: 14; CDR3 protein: CASPRNGGHSPLHF
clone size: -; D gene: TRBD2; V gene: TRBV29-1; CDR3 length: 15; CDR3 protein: CSVGASGRNTGELFF
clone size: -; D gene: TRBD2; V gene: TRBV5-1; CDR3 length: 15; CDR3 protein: CASSLGLADYNEQFF
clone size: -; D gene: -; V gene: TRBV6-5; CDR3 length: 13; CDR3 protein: CASSYSGAGGYTF
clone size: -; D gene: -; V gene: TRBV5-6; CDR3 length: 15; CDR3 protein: CASSFQGRPNTEAFF
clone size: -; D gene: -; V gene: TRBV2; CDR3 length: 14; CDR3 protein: CAETKGGPNTEAFF
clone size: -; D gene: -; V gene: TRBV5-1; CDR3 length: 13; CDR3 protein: CASSPDAVYGYTF
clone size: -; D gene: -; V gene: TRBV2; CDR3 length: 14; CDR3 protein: CASTLRENTGELFF
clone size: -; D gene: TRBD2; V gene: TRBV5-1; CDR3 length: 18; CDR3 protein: CASSLEAGVAGGSYEQYF
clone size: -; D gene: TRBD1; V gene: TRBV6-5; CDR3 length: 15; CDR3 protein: CASSDGQGPSYEQYF
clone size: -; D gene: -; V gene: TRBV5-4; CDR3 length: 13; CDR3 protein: CASSQINEETQYF
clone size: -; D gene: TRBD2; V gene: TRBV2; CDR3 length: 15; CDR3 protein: CASSFGLVEGDTQYF
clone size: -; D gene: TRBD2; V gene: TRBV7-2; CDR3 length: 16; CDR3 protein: CASSLGSGGAPDTQYF
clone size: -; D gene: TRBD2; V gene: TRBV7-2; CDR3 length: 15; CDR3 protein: CASSRGGGSTDTQYF
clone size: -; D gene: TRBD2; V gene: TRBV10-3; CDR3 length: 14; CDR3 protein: CAISDGGGRETQYF
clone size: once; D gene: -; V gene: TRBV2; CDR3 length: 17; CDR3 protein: CASSEGRFGVSNQPQHF
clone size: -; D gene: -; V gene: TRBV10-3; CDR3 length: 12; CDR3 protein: CAISESWIEQYF
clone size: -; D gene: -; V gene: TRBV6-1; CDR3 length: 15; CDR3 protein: CASLLGGGGNQPQHF
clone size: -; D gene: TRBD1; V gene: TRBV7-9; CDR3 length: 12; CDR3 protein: CASSSDRGEQYF
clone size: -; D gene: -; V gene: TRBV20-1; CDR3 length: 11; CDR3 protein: CSVDRTGELFF
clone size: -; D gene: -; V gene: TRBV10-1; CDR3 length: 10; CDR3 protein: CVPSGVRGFF
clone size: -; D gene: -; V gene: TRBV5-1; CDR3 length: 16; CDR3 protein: CASSLARQGGTDTQYF
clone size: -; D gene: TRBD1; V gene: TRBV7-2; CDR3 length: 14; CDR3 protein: CASRPGTGGNTIYF
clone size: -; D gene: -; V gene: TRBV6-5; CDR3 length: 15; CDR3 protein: CASSYTGGMRETQYF
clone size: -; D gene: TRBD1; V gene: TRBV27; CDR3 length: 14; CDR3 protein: CASSPGQGAGGYTF